This T cell receptor (beta chain) was identified in a study of T cells expressing NK-cell markers. Study as a whole: Cells sorted as CD3+CD56+NKG2C+, CD3+CD56+NKG2C- and CD3+CD56-NKG2C+ T cells supplied the TCR beta repertoires.

Reprocessing the 5' RACE reads, TCRdb reports a single entry for every CDR3 protein and omits DNA. The listing contains a few hundred thousand distinct CDR3 sequences. The CDR3 loop spans 15 amino acids. Germline assignment: CDR1 ENHRY and CDR2 SYGVKD. Study-level points and caveats: The share of CD8+ T cells held by dominant NKG2C+ clonotypes was about 1.0-7.5% in about six donors.

For this clonotype: Antigen unknown.

Source material: blood T cells: a sorted CD56 or NKG2C T cell subset, CD4+ or CD8+ T cells, or bulk PBMC T cells (not recorded which). The chain couples TRBV10-3 to TRBJ1-6. This receptor was obtained from a man between 18 and 69 years old in good health. The CDR3 loop is CATRRSDADNSPLHF.